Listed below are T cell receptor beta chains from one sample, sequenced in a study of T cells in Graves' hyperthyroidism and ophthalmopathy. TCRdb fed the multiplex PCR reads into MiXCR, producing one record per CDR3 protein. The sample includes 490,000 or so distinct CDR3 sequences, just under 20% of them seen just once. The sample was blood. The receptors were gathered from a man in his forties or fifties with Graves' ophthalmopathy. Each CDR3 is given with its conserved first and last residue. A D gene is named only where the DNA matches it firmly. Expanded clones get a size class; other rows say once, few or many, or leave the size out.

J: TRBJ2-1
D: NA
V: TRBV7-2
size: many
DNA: TGTGCCAGCAGATTGGGACTGAGCAATGAGCAGTTCTTC
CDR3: CASRLGLSNEQFF

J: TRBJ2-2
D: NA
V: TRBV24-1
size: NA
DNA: TGTGCCACCAGTGATCGGGTCACCGGGGAGCTGTTTTTT
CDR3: CATSDRVTGELFF

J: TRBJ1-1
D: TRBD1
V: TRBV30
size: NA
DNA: TGTGCCTGGGGACAGGGGGGTAGCACTGAAGCTTTCTTT
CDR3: CAWGQGGSTEAFF

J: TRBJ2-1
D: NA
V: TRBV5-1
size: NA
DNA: TGCGCCAGCAGCGGCCGGGACTCCGATAGCGATGAGCAGTTCTTC
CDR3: CASSGRDSDSDEQFF

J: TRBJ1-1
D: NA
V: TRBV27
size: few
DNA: TGTGCCAGCAGTTGGGTGGCTAGGGGCACTGAAGCTTTCTTT
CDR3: CASSWVARGTEAFF

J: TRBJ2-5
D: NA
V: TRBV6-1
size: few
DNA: TGTGCCAGCAGCACCGGGGGAAAGACCCAGTACTTC
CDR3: CASSTGGKTQYF

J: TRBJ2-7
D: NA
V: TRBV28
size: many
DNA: TGTGCCGCGACTCAGGGGAGCGGGGAGCGGCAGTACTTC
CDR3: CAATQGSGERQYF

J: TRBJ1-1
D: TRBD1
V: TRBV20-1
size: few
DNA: TGCAGTGCTTTCCGGGACAGGGTAGTCCCTGAAGCTTTCTTT
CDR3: CSAFRDRVVPEAFF

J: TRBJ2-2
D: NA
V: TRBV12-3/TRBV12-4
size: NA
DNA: TGTGCCAGCAGTTTGTACGGGGCGAACACCGGGGAGCTGTTTTTT
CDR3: CASSLYGANTGELFF

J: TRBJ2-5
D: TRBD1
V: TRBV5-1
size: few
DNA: TGCGCCAGCAGCACCGGACAGGGGGCCCAAGAGACCCAGTACTTC
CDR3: CASSTGQGAQETQYF

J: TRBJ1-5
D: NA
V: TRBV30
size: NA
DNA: TGTGCCTGGAGTTCACAGTTCCAGCCCCAGCATTTT
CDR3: CAWSSQFQPQHF

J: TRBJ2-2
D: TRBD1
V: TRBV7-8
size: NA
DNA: TGTGCCAGCAGCTGGGGACAGGGGGCGACCGGGGAGCTGTTTTTT
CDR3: CASSWGQGATGELFF

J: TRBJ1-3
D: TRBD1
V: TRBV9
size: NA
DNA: TGTGCCAGCAGCGGACAGGGGGTAATCTCTGGAAACACCATATATTTT
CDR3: CASSGQGVISGNTIYF